This TCR beta chain was identified during a study of blood T cells in healthy people across ages. Next came a second PCR, run for about 6 to 12 cycles, which used a sample-barcoded 5' primer along with a J-beta primer mix. TCRdb redid the calling of the 5' RACE reads with MiXCR, one entry per CDR3 protein. The table lists more than 1 million distinct CDR3 sequences, roughly 45% of them singletons. Study results and caveats: Across the age range, TCR beta diversity per million T cells fell in a roughly linear way. The diversity estimates, figures obtained from one million T cells, were considered underestimates.

The CDR3 totals 13 residues. Germline V gene lookup returns CDR1 MNHEY and CDR2 SMNVEV (reference sequence). Between the trimmed V and J ends, which lost 3 bases and 1 base, there was a span of 6 bases. With regard to this clonotype: Its specificity is unknown.

The chain employs TRBV27 and TRBJ1-2; D is undetermined. This TCR derives from a woman aged 55-69 years in good health. Sequenced input: blood. CDR3 coding DNA: TGTGCCAGCAGTTTCGACAATAACTATGGCTACACCTTC. This translates into CASSFDNNYGYTF.